This TCR beta chain was sequenced for a study of blood T cell repertoires in COVID-19. Allocation to cohorts depended on clinical history reported by the participants. This CDR3 is built from 16 residues. CDR1 is MNHNS and CDR2 is SASEGT in the germline V gene. Germline trimming cut 4 bases from V and 2 bases from J; bases unmatched to any gene: 6. Original methodology: Reference gene primer amplification gave nucleated cell count estimates. Assay: immunoSEQ multiplex PCR; the TCRdb copy retains only in-frame clones and omits some. V, J and clone size reflect that table, while D and trimming were determined from the DNA. The sample records under 300,000 clones, just over 90% being singletons.

This clonotype was sampled from a woman between 18 and 29 years old who had recovered from COVID-19. The chain carries TRBV6-1 and TRBJ1-4, with TRBD1 identical over 8 bases. The sample was PBMCs or T cells enriched from blood (not recorded which). The DNA of the CDR3 is TGTGCCAGCAGTGCCGGGACAGGTGGTACTAATGAAAAACTGTTTTTT. Protein: CASSAGTGGTNEKLFF.